Reported below is one T cell receptor beta chain. What it binds is unknown. Germline loops: CDR1 SGHRS, CDR2 YFSETQ. The CDR3 consists of 14 residues. V lost 0 bases, J lost 10 bases, and 13 bases lay in between. Clones were read by immunoSEQ multiplex PCR, and TCRdb kept only the in-frame ones, dropping some. The data hold 90,000 to 100,000 clones, with 70% to 90% observed a single time. Specified time point: baseline, week 1 (first vaccination visit). Treatment given: pre-vaccination baseline after standard-of-care therapy. Patients carried new grade 3 or 4 IDH1-mutant astrocytomas lacking nuclear ATRX. The sample is drawn from a study of a mutant IDH1 vaccine in newly diagnosed glioma. On the study more broadly: Treated patients, averaging around 40 years, were around 60% male and roughly 38% female. Earlier care involved radiotherapy, temozolomide, or both, and the majority received both. General study points: Of the patients, approximately 93% had vaccine-induced immune responses.

The TCR comes from a woman between 50 and 59 years old with glioma. The material sequenced was PBMCs, taken from a glioma patient treated with radiotherapy, temozolomide or both. The chain has TRBV5-1 and TRBJ1-4; no clear D gene. The CDR3 protein is CASSLADREGKLFF. CDR3 in DNA: TGCGCCAGCAGCTTGGCCGATCGGGAGGGAAAACTGTTTTTT.